This entry lists 3 T cell receptor beta chains sequenced from one sample in a study of blood T cells in healthy people across ages. For the second PCR, which ran for roughly 7 to 11 cycles, a sample-barcoded 5' primer and a J-beta primer mix were used. One entry per CDR3 protein results from TCRdb running MiXCR on the 5' RACE reads. Here the sample spans some 1.1 million distinct CDR3 sequences, roughly two fifths being singletons. The sample taken for sequencing was blood. The receptors come from a young man in good health.

The V gene is TRBV24-1, the J gene TRBJ1-2; no definite D call. V dropped 2 bases and J dropped 5 bases, with 2 bases sitting between them. The germline gives CDR1 KGHDR, CDR2 SFDVKD. The CDR3 totals 11 residues. CDR3 DNA sequence: TGTGCCACCAGTGATTGGTATGGCTACACCTTC. This gives the protein CATSDWYGYTF.

This clonotype was counted a single time. The chain employs TRBV5-1 and TRBJ1-1; 9 nucleotides line up with TRBD1. The CDR3 consists of 17 residues. Germline loops: CDR1 SGHRS, CDR2 YFSETQ. V lost 1 base and J lost 3; bases outside the gene matches: 10. Here the CDR3 reads CASSLTLQGARDTEAFF. In DNA form, the CDR3 reads TGCGCCAGCAGCTTGACCCTACAGGGGGCGCGGGACACTGAAGCTTTCTTT.

The chain is built from TRBV6-1 and TRBJ2-3, with 10 bases identical to TRBD1. CDR1 MNHNS and CDR2 SASEGT come from the germline V gene. CDR3 length: 16 residues. V dropped 6 bases and J dropped 5; count of bases not matched to a gene: 11. CDR3 amino acids: CASSSIGDRGRDTQYF. Here the CDR3 DNA reads TGTGCCAGCAGCTCCATCGGGGACAGGGGTAGAGATACGCAGTATTTT.